This entry lists 10 T cell receptor beta chains sequenced from one sample in a study of blood T cells in healthy people across ages. With a J-beta primer mix and a sample-barcoded 5' primer, a second PCR ran about 6 to 11 cycles. One entry per CDR3 protein, called by TCRdb with MiXCR from the 5' RACE reads. Of 550,000 to 750,000 distinct CDR3 sequences listed, more than 20% are singletons. Sequencing used blood. These receptors all stem from an older man in good health.

This clonotype was detected a few times. In nucleotides, the CDR3 is TGTGCCAGCAGTGATCCCAGCGGGAGAGGGGCGAATGAGCAGTTCTTC. It translates to CASSDPSGRGANEQFF. The genes are TRBV25-1 and TRBJ2-1, with 8 bases that match TRBD2. The CDR3 runs 16 residues. CDR1 is MGHDK and CDR2 is SYGVNS in the germline V gene. V dropped 3 bases and J dropped 7; count of bases not matched to a gene: 11.

The rearrangement joins TRBV9 to TRBJ2-3; D gene uncertain. V lost 4 bases, J lost 4 bases, and 16 bases lay in between. The CDR3 extends over 15 amino acids. Germline V CDR1 and CDR2: SGDLS, YYNGEE. The CDR3 sequence: CASSPNDFPADTQYF. In nucleotides, the CDR3 is TGTGCCAGCAGCCCTAACGACTTCCCCGCAGATACGCAGTATTTT.

This rearrangement joins TRBV18 to TRBJ1-4; D unclear. The CDR3 is made up of 12 amino acids. The germline V gene has CDR1 KGHSH and CDR2 LQKENI. Trimming shortened V by 3 bases and J by 3 bases, and 2 bases separated the two germline ends. The chain's CDR3 is CASSPSNEKLFF. The CDR3 DNA reads TGTGCCAGCTCACCTTCTAATGAAAAACTGTTTTTT.

This clonotype appeared a few times. DNA for the CDR3: TGCAGTGCTTGGGACTACCCAATTGAGACCCAGTACTTC. Its protein is CSAWDYPIETQYF. This chain uses TRBV20-1 with TRBJ2-5; TRBD2 matches 7 bases. J lost 5 bases, V lost 5 bases, and 8 bases had no gene match. The CDR3 consists of 13 residues. Germline V gives CDR1 DFQATT, CDR2 SNEGSKA (reference sequence).

The chain links TRBV6-2 or TRBV6-3 to TRBJ2-5, with D perhaps matching TRBD1 or TRBD2 (5 bases each). This CDR3 is 16 amino acids long. CDR1 is MNHEY and CDR2 is SVGEGT in the germline V gene. V lost 1 base to trimming and J lost 6 bases, with 18 bases between them. The CDR3 sequence is CASSYFSLSGHQTQYF. DNA of the CDR3: TGTGCCAGCAGTTACTTTTCCTTATCGGGGCACCAGACCCAGTACTTC.

The CDR3 reads CASSRRLVNNEQFF. The DNA of the CDR3 is TGTGCCAGCAGCCGAAGACTAGTGAATAATGAGCAGTTCTTC. The chain carries TRBV5-6 and TRBJ2-1, with D perhaps TRBD2 (6 bases). V was pared by 4 bases and J by 7 bases, with 15 bases between. CDR1 is SGHDT, CDR2 YYEEEE, per germline. The CDR3 is 14 amino acids.

The V call is TRBV7-8, the J call TRBJ2-3; a possible D gene is TRBD2 (5 bases). CDR3 length: 15 residues. Germline V gives CDR1 SGHVS, CDR2 FQNEAQ. The ends were cut back, 5 bases at V and 0 bases at J, with 12 bases in the middle. CDR3 coding DNA: TGTGCCAGCAGCACTGGACGGACTAGCACAGATACGCAGTATTTT. Residues: CASSTGRTSTDTQYF. Together with reference TRBV7-8 and TRBJ2-3, the CDR3 gives the full variable domain: GAGVSQSPRYKVAKRGQDVALRCDPISGHVSLFWYQQALGQGPEFLTYFQNEAQLDKSGLPSDRFFAERPEGSVSTLKIQRTQQEDSAVYLCASSTGRTSTDTQYFGPGTRLTVL.

This clonotype was seen more than once but under ten times. The J gene is TRBJ2-2, the V gene TRBV29-1; 9 bases align to TRBD1. Germline V gene sequence: CDR1 SQVTM, CDR2 ANQGSEA. The CDR3 runs 14 residues. The CDR3 protein is CGAGTGLNTGELFF. CDR3 bases: TGCGGCGCTGGGACAGGGCTGAACACCGGGGAGCTGTTTTTT.

This clonotype was seen more than once but under ten times. The chain carries TRBV25-1 and TRBJ2-7, with 7 bases lining up with TRBD1. Germline CDR1 MGHDK, CDR2 SYGVNS. This CDR3 region has 15 residues. V lost 4 bases to trimming and J lost 3 bases; unmatched junction nucleotides: 9. The CDR3 loop reads CASSGQGWKNYEQYF. In DNA form, the CDR3 reads TGTGCCAGCAGTGGACAGGGCTGGAAAAACTACGAGCAGTACTTC.

This clonotype was detected only a few times. The chain has TRBV5-1 and TRBJ2-1; 10 bases match TRBD2. This CDR3 spans 16 amino acids. The germline V gene encodes CDR1 SGHRS and CDR2 YFSETQ. V lost 4 bases, J lost 2 bases, and 6 bases stayed unmatched. The CDR3 DNA sequence: TGCGCCAGCAGCAGGGAAGCGGGAGGGGCCTACAATGAGCAGTTCTTC. Encoded protein: CASSREAGGAYNEQFF.